These 12 T cell receptor beta chains were sequenced from one sample in a study of blood T cells in healthy people across ages. Primed by a sample-barcoded 5' primer and a J-beta primer mix, a second PCR proceeded for 7 to 11 cycles. TCRdb itself ran the 5' RACE reads through MiXCR, one entry per CDR3 protein. The sample includes around 520,000 distinct CDR3 sequences, 25% to 35% seen only once; the top ten take approximately 3.7%. The sample also formed part of further work on T cells of mothers and their children.

Sequencing was carried out using blood. All receptors come from a boy aged 2-9 years in good health.

This chain links TRBV5-6 with TRBJ2-1; D remains ambiguous. V dropped 6 bases and J dropped 5 bases, with 18 bases sitting between them. CDR1 is SGHDT and CDR2 is YYEEEE in the germline V gene. The CDR3 runs to 15 residues. DNA of the CDR3: TGTGCCAGCAAATTAAACTGGGATTGGCACAATGAGCAGTTCTTC. Its translation is CASKLNWDWHNEQFF. Using reference TRBV5-6 and TRBJ2-1 for the parts outside the CDR3, the full variable domain is DAGVTQSPTHLIKTRGQQVTLRCSPKSGHDTVSWYQQALGQGPQFIFQYYEEEERQRGNFPDRFSGHQFPNYSSELNVNALLLGDSALYLCASKLNWDWHNEQFFGPGTRLTVL.

The chain is built from TRBV5-1 and TRBJ1-2, with D maybe TRBD1 (6 bases). Germline CDR1 reads SGHRS; CDR2 reads YFSETQ. Trimming removed 0 bases from V and 8 bases from J, with 29 bases in between. The CDR3 covers 19 residues. DNA of the CDR3: TGCGCCAGCAGCTTGGCCGTTAGACCCCTGGGGGCGCCATCAGAAGGCTACACCTTC. It encodes CASSLAVRPLGAPSEGYTF.

This clonotype came up a few times. This rearrangement joins TRBV21-1 to TRBJ2-5; the table's D call of TRBD2 was not tested on the DNA. TRBV21-1 is a documented pseudogene. CDR3 size: 17 residues. CDR3 protein: CASSKDRLAGHQETQYF. DNA of the CDR3: TGTGCCAGCAGCAAAGATAGGCTAGCGGGGCACCAAGAGACCCAGTACTTC.

This clonotype has more than one count but fewer than ten. The V gene is TRBV6-5, the J gene TRBJ2-7; the match to TRBD1 covers 9 bases. V trimming: 0 bases; J trimming: 4 bases; junction bases outside the gene matches: 4. The CDR3 has 15 amino acids. Germline CDR1 is MNHEY and CDR2 is SVGAGI. The CDR3 sequence: CASSYSGQGWYEQYF. The CDR3 coding sequence is TGTGCCAGCAGTTACTCAGGACAGGGGTGGTACGAGCAGTACTTC.

This clonotype was counted at least ten times. This sequence joins TRBV14 and TRBJ2-3; tentatively, D is TRBD2 (6 bases). Trimming shortened V by 3 bases and J by 4 bases, and 14 bases separated the two germline ends. CDR1 is SGHDN, CDR2 FVKESK, per germline. There are 15 residues in the CDR3. The CDR3 protein is CASSQQTREADTQYF. The DNA of the CDR3 is TGTGCCAGCAGCCAGCAAACGAGGGAGGCAGATACGCAGTATTTT.

This clonotype was counted a few times. This chain joins TRBV7-8 and TRBJ1-2; weak D call: TRBD1 (5 bases). Looked up from germline, CDR1 is SGHVS and CDR2 is FQNEAQ. The CDR3 has 17 residues. The V and J ends lost 5 bases and 0 bases respectively, with 19 bases between them. The CDR3 is CASSPPGRILANYGYTF. In DNA form, the CDR3 reads TGTGCCAGCAGCCCCCCGGGACGGATTCTAGCTAACTATGGCTACACCTTC.

The chain combines TRBV20-1 with TRBJ2-1; TRBD2 agrees at 8 bases. The DNA end is a closer match to TRBJ2-7, so the J assignment may be wrong. The CDR3 has 15 amino acids. In germline, CDR1 is DFQATT, CDR2 SNEGSKA (reference sequence). The DNA of the CDR3 is TGCAGTGCTAGAGAGGGGAGCGGGAGCCCCTACGAGCAGTACTTC. It encodes CSAREGSGSPYEQYF.

J is TRBJ2-5 and V is TRBV27; no firm D call. Germline V gene lookup returns CDR1 MNHEY and CDR2 SMNVEV (reference sequence). Between the trimmed V and J ends, which lost 5 bases and 3 bases, there was a span of 19 bases. CDR3 length equals 16 residues. CDR3 sequence reads: CASSPGPIGEKETQYF. For the CDR3, the DNA is TGTGCCAGCAGTCCCGGACCTATTGGGGAAAAAGAGACCCAGTACTTC.

The rearrangement uses TRBV7-9 and TRBJ1-3; the match to TRBD1 covers 8 bases. The germline V gene encodes CDR1 SEHNR and CDR2 FQNEAQ (reference sequence). The CDR3 has 14 amino acids. V trimming: 5 bases; J trimming: 7 bases; junction bases outside the gene matches: 7. CDR3 sequence: CASSPRDRRNTIYF. The DNA for the CDR3 is TGTGCCAGCAGCCCCCGGGACAGGCGTAACACCATATATTTT.

The rearrangement links TRBV28 to TRBJ2-7; 8 nucleotides agree with TRBD1. The CDR3 runs to 12 residues. The junction had 4 bases not matched to a gene; V was cut back by 6 bases and J by 6 bases. Germline values: CDR1 MDHEN, CDR2 SYDVKM. Here the CDR3 reads CASRYGQGEQYF. The DNA for the CDR3 is TGTGCCAGCAGATACGGACAGGGCGAGCAGTACTTC.

V usage is TRBV12-3 or TRBV12-4 and J usage is TRBJ1-4, with D uncertain. V lost 5 bases and J lost 2, with 18 bases in between. The CDR3 consists of 17 residues. The CDR3 coding sequence is TGTGCCAGCAGTCCTACCCCTGGACCCCGCACTAATGAAAAACTGTTTTTT. This sequence encodes CASSPTPGPRTNEKLFF.

This clonotype was seen more than once but under ten times. The rearrangement joins TRBV6-1 to TRBJ2-5; a weak D match, TRBD1 (5 bases). Germline CDR1 MNHNS, CDR2 SASEGT. The CDR3 spans 15 residues. Between the trimmed V and J ends, which lost 1 base and 3 bases, there was a span of 12 bases. CDR3 region: CASSEGQGREETQYF. The CDR3 DNA reads TGTGCCAGCAGTGAAGGTCAGGGAAGGGAAGAGACCCAGTACTTC.